This entry lists 21 T cell receptor beta chains sequenced from one sample in a study of identical twins (dated by TCRdb to about 2016). Libraries were prepared through 5' RACE. The instrument was an Illumina HiSeq 2000. Starting from the raw public reads, TCRdb applied fastp trimming at Q25, assembled clones with MiXCR and retained in-frame beta chains. Rows matching on CDR3 protein sequence are summarized as one entry with the most common DNA and genes. This sample gives around 490,000 distinct CDR3 sequences in total; under 25% of them show up just once. The top ten hold 0.48% of the sample. The sample also formed part of further work on yellow fever vaccine responses in identical twins.

The material sequenced was CD4+ T cells sorted from blood. These TCRs come from a woman aged 18-29 years in good health.

This clonotype appeared a few times. The chain links TRBV11-1 to TRBJ2-5, with TRBD2 matching 12 bases. V lost 5 bases to trimming and J lost 2 bases; unmatched junction nucleotides: 6. The CDR3 loop spans 16 amino acids. Germline V CDR1 and CDR2: SGHAT, FQDESV (reference sequence). CDR3 residues: CASSLRLAGAQETQYF. CDR3 DNA sequence: TGTGCCAGCAGCCTGCGACTAGCGGGAGCACAAGAGACCCAGTACTTC.

This chain uses TRBV10-2 with TRBJ2-2, with 9 nucleotides matching TRBD2. The germline V gene encodes CDR1 WSHSY and CDR2 SAAADI. Trimming at V came to 6 bases and at J to 1 base, leaving 3 bases not matched to a gene. The CDR3 covers 15 residues. CDR3 sequence (DNA): TGCGCCAGCAGGGGACTAGCTTTGAACACCGGGGAGCTGTTTTTT. The encoded protein is CASRGLALNTGELFF.

This clonotype has a handful of counts. The chain employs TRBV10-3 and TRBJ1-1; D is possibly TRBD1 (6 bases). The CDR3 runs 13 residues. The V and J ends lost 11 bases and 1 base respectively, with 14 bases between them. In germline, CDR1 is ENHRY, CDR2 SYGVKD. The CDR3 spells CAARQGQNTEAFF. The CDR3 DNA reads as TGTGCCGCCCGCCAGGGGCAGAACACTGAAGCTTTCTTT.

CDR3 nucleotide sequence: TGTGCCAGCAGCTCCCTCGGGGACTCTGGGGCCAACGTCCTGACTTTC. Amino acid sequence: CASSSLGDSGANVLTF. The V and J genes are TRBV7-3 and TRBJ2-6, with D possibly being TRBD2 (5 bases). The CDR3 consists of 16 residues. The V gene's germline CDR1 is SGHTA and CDR2 FQGTGA. The V gene lost 4 bases and the J gene lost 0 bases, with 10 bases spanning the gap. Variable domain in full (rest from reference TRBV7-3 and TRBJ2-6): GAGVSQTPSNKVTEKGKYVELRCDPISGHTALYWYRQSLGQGPEFLIYFQGTGAADDSGLPNDRFFAVRPEGSVSTLKIQRTERGDSAVYLCASSSLGDSGANVLTFGAGSRLTVL.

This chain connects TRBV11-2 to TRBJ2-1; TRBD2 might be the D (5 bases). Trimming shortened V by 7 bases and J by 3 bases, and 16 bases separated the two germline ends. The CDR3 covers 15 residues. The V gene's germline CDR1 is SGHAT and CDR2 FQNNGV. This CDR3 reads CASTFPRGIYNEQFF. CDR3 DNA: TGTGCCAGCACCTTCCCCCGAGGGATCTACAATGAGCAGTTCTTC.

This rearrangement joins TRBV7-8 to TRBJ1-2, with 10 bases aligning to TRBD1. Germline V CDR1 and CDR2: SGHVS, FQNEAQ. This CDR3 has 14 residues. J lost 7 bases, V lost 4 bases, and 6 bases had no gene match. The CDR3 loop is CASSSETGGTGYTF. The DNA for the CDR3 is TGTGCCAGCAGCTCCGAGACAGGGGGCACTGGCTACACCTTC.

V gene TRBV3-1 combines with J gene TRBJ2-7; D is possibly TRBD2 (5 bases). Germline V gene data show CDR1 as LGHDT and CDR2 as YNNKEL (reference sequence). The V end lost 1 base, the J end lost 7 bases, and 8 bases lay between the germline ends. This CDR3 is 12 amino acids long. The CDR3 spells CASSQGTREQYF. The CDR3 nucleotides are TGTGCCAGCAGCCAAGGGACTCGGGAGCAGTACTTC.

The chain links TRBV18 to TRBJ2-1, with TRBD2 matching 9 bases. There are 18 residues in the CDR3. The germline CDR1 and CDR2 sequences are KGHSH and LQKENI. J lost 0 bases, V lost 3 bases, and 9 bases had no gene match. DNA for the CDR3: TGTGCCAGCTCACCCCAGGTAGCGGGGGCGGTCTCCTACAATGAGCAGTTCTTC. This translates into CASSPQVAGAVSYNEQFF.

The chain carries TRBV11-2 and TRBJ2-1; 13 bases are shared with TRBD2. V was clipped by 6 bases and J by 6 bases; unmatched bases: 14. In germline, CDR1 is SGHAT, CDR2 FQNNGV. The CDR3 spans 18 residues. The CDR3 protein is CASSARGLAGISLNEQFF. DNA of the CDR3: TGTGCCAGCAGTGCTCGGGGACTAGCGGGAATAAGCCTCAATGAGCAGTTCTTC.

The chain is built from TRBV12-3 or TRBV12-4 and TRBJ2-5; TRBD1 or TRBD2 may be the D gene (6 bases each). The CDR3 is 13 amino acids. Trimming removed 5 bases at V and 7 bases at J, with 14 bases between. This CDR3 is CASSPGAEGTQYF. CDR3 sequence (DNA): TGTGCCAGCAGTCCGGGGGCGGAAGGGACCCAGTACTTC.

The chain recombines TRBV5-1 with TRBJ1-2; D may be TRBD1 (6 bases). The CDR3 length is 13 residues. V lost 0 bases and J 8 bases, leaving 11 bases between the germline ends. The germline CDR1 and CDR2 sequences are SGHRS and YFSETQ. This CDR3 reads CASSLEGGRGYTF. DNA of the CDR3: TGCGCCAGCAGCTTGGAGGGGGGTCGGGGCTACACCTTC.

This clonotype was counted only a few times. The rearrangement joins TRBV5-1 to TRBJ2-7, with 12 nucleotides matching TRBD2. V lost 3 bases to trimming and J lost 3 bases; unmatched junction nucleotides: 13. Germline CDR1 and CDR2: SGHRS and YFSETQ. CDR3 length: 18 amino acids. This CDR3 is CASSSHRGTGLAGYEQYF. CDR3 DNA: TGCGCCAGCAGCTCCCACAGGGGCACGGGACTAGCGGGCTACGAGCAGTACTTC.

Turning to this clonotype: The germline gene is not matched at one end of the junction; a read error may be the cause. The J gene is TRBJ2-5, the V gene TRBV4-1; 10 bases map to TRBD2. The CDR3 consists of 14 residues. Germline V gene lookup returns CDR1 MGHRA and CDR2 YSYEKL. CDR3 loop: CASSEERGGRQTLF. The CDR3 nucleotides are TGCGCCAGCAGCGAGGAGCGGGGGGGCAGGCAAACTCTCTTC.

The chain is built from TRBV20-1 and TRBJ2-1, with 11 bases matching TRBD2. The CDR3 is 15 amino acids. J lost 1 base, V lost 7 bases, and 6 bases had no gene match. Germline values: CDR1 DFQATT, CDR2 SNEGSKA (reference sequence). CDR3 loop: CSGGTSGGSYNEQFF. CDR3 coding DNA: TGCAGTGGCGGGACTAGCGGAGGATCCTACAATGAGCAGTTCTTC.

V and J are TRBV3-1 and TRBJ1-1; the D is unclear. Germline V lookup: CDR1 LGHDT, CDR2 YNNKEL (reference sequence). The CDR3 covers 13 residues. Deletions cut 6 bases from V and 5 bases from J, with 13 bases between. The CDR3 nucleotides read TGTGCCAGCAGTCTGAGCCCCAGAACTGAAGCTTTCTTT. It encodes CASSLSPRTEAFF.

The genes are TRBV11-2 and TRBJ2-1; 8 bases are shared with TRBD2. The germline V gene encodes CDR1 SGHAT and CDR2 FQNNGV. CDR3 length: 18 residues. J lost 12 bases, V lost 2 bases, and 21 bases had no gene match. The DNA for the CDR3 is TGTGCCAGCAGCTTAAAAAGGGCCGGACTAGCCCTCGCCTCAGGGCAGTTCTTC. Its protein product is CASSLKRAGLALASGQFF.

The chain has TRBV24-1 and TRBJ2-2; tentatively, D is TRBD1 (6 bases). V was trimmed by 3 bases and J by 5 bases, leaving 21 bases between them. This CDR3 has 18 residues. Germline lookup yields CDR1 KGHDR and CDR2 SFDVKD. The CDR3 DNA reads as TGTGCCACCAGTGATATGGACGGAATAGGGGGTTTGACCGGGGAGCTGTTTTTT. This encodes CATSDMDGIGGLTGELFF.

The chain carries TRBV3-1 and TRBJ1-2; 9 nucleotides match TRBD1. V lost 4 bases to trimming and J lost 3 bases; unmatched junction nucleotides: 6. This CDR3 spans 15 amino acids. Germline V CDR1 and CDR2: LGHDT, YNNKEL (reference sequence). The CDR3, as DNA: TGTGCCAGCAGCCTACCCGGGACAGGGTACTATGGCTACACCTTC. It yields the protein CASSLPGTGYYGYTF.

This clonotype was picked up a small number of times. CDR3 residues: CASSPRLETQYF. The CDR3 nucleotides are TGTGCCAGCTCACCACGGTTAGAGACCCAGTACTTC. The rearrangement uses TRBV18 and TRBJ2-5; D remains unclear. Trimming left V 1 base short and J 4 bases short, with 4 bases between. The CDR3 runs to 12 residues. Germline loops: CDR1 KGHSH, CDR2 LQKENI.

J is TRBJ2-1 and V is TRBV10-3; weak D call: TRBD1 (7 bases). Trimming shortened V by 3 bases and J by 4 bases, and 16 bases separated the two germline ends. This CDR3 contains 16 residues. Germline V CDR1 and CDR2: ENHRY, SYGVKD. CDR3 DNA sequence: TGTGCCATCAGTGAAAGTACAGGGGACTCTTACAATGAGCAGTTCTTC. This codes for CAISESTGDSYNEQFF.

V usage is TRBV5-1 and J usage is TRBJ2-2; 7 bases line up with TRBD1. V was pared by 3 bases and J by 0 bases, with 5 bases of the junction left unmatched. The CDR3 consists of 16 residues. Germline loops: CDR1 SGHRS, CDR2 YFSETQ. The CDR3 coding sequence is TGCGCCAGCAGCTCGGGGACAGAGACGAACACCGGGGAGCTGTTTTTT. Translating it yields CASSSGTETNTGELFF.